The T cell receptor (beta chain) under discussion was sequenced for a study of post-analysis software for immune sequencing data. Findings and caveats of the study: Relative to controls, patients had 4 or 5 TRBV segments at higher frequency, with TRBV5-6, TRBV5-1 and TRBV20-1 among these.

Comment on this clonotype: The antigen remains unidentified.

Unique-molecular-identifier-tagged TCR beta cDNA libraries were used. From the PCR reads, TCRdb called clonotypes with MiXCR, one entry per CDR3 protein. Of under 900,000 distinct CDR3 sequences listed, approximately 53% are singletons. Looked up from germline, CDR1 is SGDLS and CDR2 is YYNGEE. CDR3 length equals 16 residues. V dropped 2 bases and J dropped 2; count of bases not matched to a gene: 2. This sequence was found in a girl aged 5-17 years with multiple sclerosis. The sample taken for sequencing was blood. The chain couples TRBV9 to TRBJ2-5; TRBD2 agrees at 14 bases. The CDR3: CASSVGTSGGQETQYF. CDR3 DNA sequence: TGTGCCAGCAGCGTGGGGACTAGCGGGGGTCAAGAGACCCAGTACTTC.